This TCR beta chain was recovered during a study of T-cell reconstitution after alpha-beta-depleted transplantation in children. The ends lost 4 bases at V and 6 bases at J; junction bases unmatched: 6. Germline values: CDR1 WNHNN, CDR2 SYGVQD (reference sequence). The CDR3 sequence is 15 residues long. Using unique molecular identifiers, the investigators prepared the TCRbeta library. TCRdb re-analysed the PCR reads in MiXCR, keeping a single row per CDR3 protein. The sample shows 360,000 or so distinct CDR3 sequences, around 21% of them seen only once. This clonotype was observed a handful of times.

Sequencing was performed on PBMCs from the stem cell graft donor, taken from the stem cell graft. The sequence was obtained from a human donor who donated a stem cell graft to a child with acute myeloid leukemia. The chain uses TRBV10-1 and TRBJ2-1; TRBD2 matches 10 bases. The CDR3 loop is CASSVVSGRPNEQFF. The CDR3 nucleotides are TGCGCCAGCAGTGTCGTTAGCGGGAGGCCCAATGAGCAGTTCTTC.